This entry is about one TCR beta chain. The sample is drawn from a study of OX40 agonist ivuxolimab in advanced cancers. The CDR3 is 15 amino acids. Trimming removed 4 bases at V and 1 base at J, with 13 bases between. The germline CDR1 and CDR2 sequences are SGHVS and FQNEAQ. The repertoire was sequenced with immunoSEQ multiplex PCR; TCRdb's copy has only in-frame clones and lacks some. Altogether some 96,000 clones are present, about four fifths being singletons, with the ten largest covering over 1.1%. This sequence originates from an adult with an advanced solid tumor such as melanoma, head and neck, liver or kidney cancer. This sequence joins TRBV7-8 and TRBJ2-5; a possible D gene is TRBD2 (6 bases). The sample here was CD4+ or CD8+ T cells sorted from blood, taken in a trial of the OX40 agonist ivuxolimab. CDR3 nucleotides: TGTGCCAGCAGCTCCTCGACTAGGACCCAAGAGACCCAGTACTTC. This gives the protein CASSSSTRTQETQYF. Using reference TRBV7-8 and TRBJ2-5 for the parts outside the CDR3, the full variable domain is GAGVSQSPRYKVAKRGQDVALRCDPISGHVSLFWYQQALGQGPEFLTYFQNEAQLDKSGLPSDRFFAERPEGSVSTLKIQRTQQEDSAVYLCASSSSTRTQETQYFGPGTRLLVL.